This TCR beta chain was documented in a study of T cells in Graves' hyperthyroidism and ophthalmopathy. Notes on the study in general: The model anticipated ophthalmopathy a median approximately six months pre-onset.

In the case of this clonotype: Antigen specificity is unknown.

Uncontrolled infections, other autoimmune diseases, pregnancy or lactation led to exclusion of patients. Amplification targeted TCR beta CDR3 regions from RNA transcripts. The TCR CDR3 was amplified in a first-round RT-PCR using the HTBI primer set. TCRdb redid the calling of the multiplex PCR reads with MiXCR, one entry per CDR3 protein. The data contain about 540,000 distinct CDR3 sequences, under 60% of them singletons. What was sequenced was peripheral blood or thyroid tissue (not recorded which). The receptor was derived from a woman in her late teens or twenties with Graves' hyperthyroidism.

CDR3: CASSQGQAVNEKLFF. The CDR3 nucleotides are TGTGCCAGCAGCCAAGGACAGGCGGTTAATGAAAAACTGTTTTTT. The chain has TRBV7-9 and TRBJ1-4; 7 nucleotides match TRBD1. V trimming: 5 bases; J trimming: 4 bases; junction bases outside the gene matches: 7. This CDR3 region has 15 residues. In germline, CDR1 is SEHNR, CDR2 FQNEAQ (reference sequence).